The TCR beta chain under discussion was sequenced for a study of OX40 agonist ivuxolimab in advanced cancers. Turning to the study itself: An agonistic human IgG2 monoclonal antibody against OX40 (CD134) was given.

CDR3 length: 14 amino acids. Trimming removed 6 bases from V and 1 base from J; junction bases left unmatched: 7. CDR1 and CDR2 from the germline V gene are SQVTM and ANQGSEA. Using immunoSEQ multiplex PCR, the repertoire was profiled, and TCRdb retains in-frame clones only, with some absent. Of under 80,000 clones in the sample, about nine tenths were seen once. The rearrangement joins TRBV29-1 to TRBJ2-3, with TRBD1 matching over 7 bases. This specimen was CD4+ or CD8+ T cells sorted from blood, taken in a trial of the OX40 agonist ivuxolimab. This receptor was taken from an adult with an advanced solid tumor such as melanoma, head and neck, liver or kidney cancer. CDR3 sequence: CSVYRGTGTDTQYF. The CDR3 DNA sequence: TGCAGCGTGTACCGAGGGACAGGCACAGATACGCAGTATTTT.